The subject of this entry is one TCR beta chain. At least ten counts were recorded for this clonotype. The clone's antigen remains unknown. Nothing much larger sits one base from this clone, and base qualities are not available. The junction shows trimming of 0 bases on V and 5 bases on J, and the gene matches do not reach 3 bases of it. The CDR3 starts with the cysteine, ends with the phenylalanine, and has 15 residues. This entry keeps only the CDR3 DNA: 45 bases, framed from base 1. The germline V gene specifies LGHNA as CDR1 and YNFKEQ as CDR2. The library was built by means of 5' RACE. Sequencing was performed on an Illumina HiSeq 2500. The second PCR ran for roughly 7 to 12 cycles and used a J-beta primer mix along with a sample-barcoded 5' primer. Each TCR beta cDNA molecule received a unique molecular identifier from a template-switch 5' adaptor carrying 12 random nucleotides. At least 2.5 million CDR3-containing paired-end reads were obtained from each sample. The Mint cDNA synthesis kit, primed by a TRBC-specific oligonucleotide, was used to synthesize first-strand cDNA from all RNA. Following uracil-DNA glycosylase treatment, all cDNA underwent a first 18-cycle PCR with the universal primers M1SS and BC2_uni_R. The paper's data handling went like this. For normalization, 1 million high-quality reads, each with a distinct molecular identifier, were randomly selected from each sample. Instead of being binned into consensus sequences, reads that shared molecular identifiers were thrown out. MiTCR, run with a Q25 quality threshold and the strictest error-elimination algorithm, handled CDR3 identification, clonotype clustering and error correction. A nonparametric unseen species model with Euler transformation was used to estimate lower-bound total TCR beta diversity. TCRdb applied fastp at Q25 and MiXCR to the public reads, then kept only in-frame beta chains. Rows are unified per CDR3 protein, each entry keeping the most common DNA and genes. The V and J calls come from TCRdb's annotation, not from the publication. The table for this sample lists 550,000 to 800,000 distinct CDR3 sequences; roughly 32% of them were counted only once. The leading ten clones occupy about 16% of the sample.

This sample stems from a study of blood T cells in healthy people across ages (dated by TCRdb to between 2014 and 2016). Looking at the study overall: In model experiments, template switching captured about one uniquely barcoded TCR beta cDNA molecule for every two T cells. Using deep sequencing normalized with unique cDNA molecular identifiers, the study measured how TCR beta repertoire diversity changes with age. Four age groups were formed from the donors: young (average roughly 15 years), middle-aged (just under 40), aged (roughly 56) and long-lived (about 80). To avoid experimental bias, donors of different ages were spread randomly across the sequencing lanes. For two donors (one aged 18 to 30 and one aged 80 or older), the study analyzed two additional independent replicas of 1 million unique cDNA reads from the same blood draw. Beyond this particular receptor, the publication reports: The long-lived group showed more naive CD4+ T cells, fewer expanded clones and increased TCR diversity than the aged group, suggesting age selection. Bulk unsorted PBMC profiling prevented conclusive comparison of naive and antigen-experienced compartments. Because donor CMV infection status was unknown, age-related changes in expanded clonotypes were potentially confounded. Observed TCR beta diversity per million T cells fell roughly linearly with age, and a significant reduction was already apparent by age approximately 40. Estimates of total diversity from one million sequenced T cells were regarded as lower bounds and underestimates. The percentage of naive T cells measured by flow cytometry correlated strongly with observed TCR beta diversity.

The donors were a few dozen Caucasian individuals from Russia, aged about 6 to 100 years, who were systemically healthy. Approximately 11 milliliters of peripheral blood were drawn from each donor into EDTA-treated Vacutainer tubes. Ficoll-Paque density-gradient centrifugation was used to isolate PBMCs, with at least 6 million obtained per sample. Total RNA was extracted from PBMCs with Trizol reagent, with at least 5 micrograms obtained per sample. The percentages of naive CD45RAhigh/CD27high T cells were determined by flow cytometry on a PBMC aliquot from every donor. The chain links TRBV4-2 with TRBJ1-5, with 8 bases aligning to TRBD1. The sample taken for sequencing was blood. The clonotype was recovered from a woman aged 80 or over in good health. Donor details come from another sample of the same person, matched by shared clones. The nucleotides read TGTGCCAGCAGCCAAGACCACAGGGGGTATCAGCCCCAGCATTTT. This sequence encodes CASSQDHRGYQPQHF.